This T cell receptor beta chain emerged from a study of blood T cell repertoires in COVID-19. The wider study: Specimens from acute and convalescent COVID-19 originated in the United States, Italy and Spain. Nucleic acid was either cDNA or gDNA, and it came from T cells, B-cell-depleted T cells, or PBMCs.

This clone appeared once. This same CDR3 is encoded by further DNA sequences in the sample. Per germline, CDR1 MNHEY and CDR2 SMNVEV (reference sequence). The CDR3 contains 16 residues. J was trimmed by 5 bases and V by 3 bases; bases with no gene match: 7. Per the original data handling: Estimation of nucleated cell counts relied on the amplification of reference gene primers. Profiled with immunoSEQ multiplex PCR; TCRdb holds only in-frame clones, not every one. V and J calls plus clone size are reproduced from that table; the DNA served to infer D and trimming. Of about 120,000 clones listed, 60% to 85% are singletons.

The chain couples TRBV27 to TRBJ2-2; 9 nucleotides agree with TRBD1. The receptor comes from a man aged 65 to 85 with acute or convalescent COVID-19. Sequencing was performed on peripheral blood. For the CDR3, the DNA is TGTGCCAGCAGTTTCCGGGACAGGGCCGGGACCGGGGAGCTGTTTTTT. Residues: CASSFRDRAGTGELFF.